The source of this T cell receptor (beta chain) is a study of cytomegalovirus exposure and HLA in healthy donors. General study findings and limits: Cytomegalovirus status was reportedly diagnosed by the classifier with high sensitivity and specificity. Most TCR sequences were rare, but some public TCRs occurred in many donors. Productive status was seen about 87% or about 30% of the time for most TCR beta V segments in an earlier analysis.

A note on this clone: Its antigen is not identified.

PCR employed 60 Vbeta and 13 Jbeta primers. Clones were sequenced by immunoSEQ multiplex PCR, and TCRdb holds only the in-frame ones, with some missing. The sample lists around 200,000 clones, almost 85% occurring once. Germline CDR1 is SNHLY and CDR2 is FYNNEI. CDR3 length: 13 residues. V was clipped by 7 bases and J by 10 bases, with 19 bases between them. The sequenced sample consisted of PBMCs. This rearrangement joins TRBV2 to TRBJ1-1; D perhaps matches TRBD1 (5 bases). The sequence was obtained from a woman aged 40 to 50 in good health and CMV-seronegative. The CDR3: CASTSGRATGAFF. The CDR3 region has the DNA TGTGCCAGCACCTCAGGCCGGGCTACAGGAGCTTTCTTT.